Only one count was recorded for the clone carrying this T cell receptor (beta chain). The record originates from a study of OX40 agonist ivuxolimab in advanced cancers. Between the trimmed V and J ends, which lost 4 bases and 5 bases, there was a span of 5 bases. This CDR3 has 11 residues. Germline CDR1 is SGHTA and CDR2 is FQGNSA. This table comes from immunoSEQ multiplex PCR, and its TCRdb copy is limited to in-frame clones, with some not included. The profile shows some 100,000 clones, about 90% of them singletons. The sequence came from an adult with an advanced solid tumor such as melanoma, head and neck, liver or kidney cancer. J is TRBJ2-5 and V is TRBV7-2; D unresolved. Sequencing used CD4+ or CD8+ T cells sorted from blood, obtained in a trial of the OX40 agonist ivuxolimab. This CDR3 reads CASSSRETQYF. The CDR3 coding sequence is TGTGCCAGCAGCTCCAGGGAGACCCAGTACTTC.